This record concerns one T cell receptor (beta chain) sequence. The antigen is not known. Stated time point: persistent/refractory GD, antithyroid drugs over 5 years with positive TRAb. RNA extracted from PBMCs served as the sequencing template. The sample belongs to a study of regulatory T cells in long-lasting Graves disease. General study results and limits: Researchers reported studying only peripheral blood, not thyroid tissue.

CDR3 regions were amplified by Arm-PCR using iRepertoire HTBI primers to build TCR beta libraries. TCRdb reanalysed the multiplex PCR reads using MiXCR and keeps one entry per CDR3 protein. The sample yields 430,000 or so distinct CDR3 sequences, under 25% seen once. Sequencing used peripheral blood mononuclear cells (PBMCs), obtained when the disease was refractory, from a patient treated with antithyroid drugs. The receptor comes from a female donor with Graves disease.

CDR3 residues: CAAARRSSYEQYF. CDR3 nucleotides: TGTGCCGCCGCCCGGAGGAGCTCCTACGAGCAGTACTTC. V is TRBV10-3 and J is TRBJ2-7; the D gene is possibly TRBD2 (5 bases). Trimming removed 11 bases from V and 0 bases from J, with 14 bases in between. The V gene's germline CDR1 is ENHRY and CDR2 SYGVKD. The CDR3 runs 13 residues.